Shown below are 11 T cell receptor beta chains from a single sample sequenced in a study of T cells after yellow fever vaccination. TCRdb passed the 5' RACE reads through MiXCR, listing each CDR3 protein once. Altogether approximately 96,000 distinct CDR3 sequences are present, roughly 10% being singletons, with the ten largest covering approximately 15%. This specimen consisted of CD8+ T cells not binding an NS4B(214-222) dextramer, sorted from PBMCs, obtained less than 16 days after the first yellow fever vaccination. The source of these receptors is a man younger than 30 who received the YFV17D yellow fever vaccine.

There are a few counts of this clonotype. J is TRBJ2-1 and V is TRBV5-1, with 7 bases aligning to TRBD1. CDR1 is SGHRS, CDR2 YFSETQ, per germline. V was clipped by 5 bases and J by 4 bases; unmatched bases: 9. The CDR3 is made up of 15 amino acids. CDR3 in DNA: TGCGCCAGCAGGCTGACAGGGAATGGGTACAATGAGCAGTTCTTC. Its translation: CASRLTGNGYNEQFF.

This clonotype appeared a few times. The V call is TRBV6-5, the J call TRBJ1-2; D call uncertain. With 2 bases removed from V and 1 base from J, the gap between germline ends came to 11 bases. In germline, CDR1 is MNHEY, CDR2 SVGAGI. CDR3 length equals 15 residues. Here the CDR3 reads CASSYGSLSNYGYTF. DNA of the CDR3: TGTGCCAGCAGTTACGGTTCACTGAGTAACTATGGCTACACCTTC.

This clonotype was counted between two and nine times. The chain employs TRBV20-1 and TRBJ2-7, with 7 bases lining up with TRBD1. The CDR3 is made up of 13 amino acids. The ends lost 0 bases at V and 3 bases at J; junction bases unmatched: 2. The germline CDR1 and CDR2 sequences are DFQATT and SNEGSKA (reference sequence). The CDR3 nucleotides are TGCAGTGCTAGAGACGGACAGGACTACGAGCAGTACGTC. Amino acids: CSARDGQDYEQYV.

The CDR3 protein is CASSFGSYEQYV. The CDR3 coding sequence is TGTGCCAGCAGTTTTGGGTCTTACGAGCAGTACGTC. The V call is TRBV28, the J call TRBJ2-7; no clear D gene. The CDR3 consists of 12 residues. CDR1 is MDHEN, CDR2 SYDVKM, per germline. Deletions cut 3 bases from V and 4 bases from J, with 7 bases between.

The V call is TRBV7-8, the J call TRBJ2-2; D is possibly TRBD2 (5 bases). Deletions cut 5 bases from V and 1 base from J, with 20 bases between. The CDR3 has 18 residues. CDR1 and CDR2 (germline): SGHVS, FQNEAQ. The CDR3 nucleotides are TGTGCCAGCAGCCCACTTAGGGTCGACTACGTGAACACCGGGGAGCTGTTTTTT. Residues: CASSPLRVDYVNTGELFF.

This clonotype was detected a few times. J is TRBJ2-4 and V is TRBV20-1, with 7 bases matching TRBD1. This CDR3 is 15 amino acids long. Per germline, CDR1 DFQATT and CDR2 SNEGSKA (reference sequence). Unmatched junction bases numbered 5, after V lost 3 bases and J lost 0 bases. CDR3 amino acids: CSASQTGLAKNIQYF. CDR3 nucleotide sequence: TGCAGTGCTAGTCAGACAGGGCTAGCCAAAAACATTCAGTACTTC.

This clonotype was observed a handful of times. The rearrangement links TRBV7-9 to TRBJ1-4, with a tentative D call TRBD1 (5 bases). Trimming took off 3 bases at V and 6 bases at J, with 17 bases between the two ends. CDR3 length: 16 amino acids. Germline CDR1 reads SEHNR; CDR2 reads FQNEAQ (reference sequence). The CDR3 bases are TGTGCCAGCAGCTTGGTTGCAGGGAGAAGGGATGAAAAACTGTTTTTT. Protein product: CASSLVAGRRDEKLFF.

This clonotype was detected many times. This sequence joins TRBV12-3 or TRBV12-4 and TRBJ2-3; TRBD2 aligns across 11 bases. There are 21 residues in the CDR3. V lost 4 bases to trimming and J lost 4 bases; unmatched junction nucleotides: 22. CDR3 nucleotides: TGTGCCAGCAGTTCCCCTGATATAGCGGGGGGGCCGATTCATCAGGCAGATACGCAGTATTTT. It yields the protein CASSSPDIAGGPIHQADTQYF.

The chain joins TRBV27 to TRBJ1-1, with a possible D match to TRBD1 (5 bases). Deletions cut 6 bases from V and 0 bases from J, with 8 bases between. CDR1 is MNHEY, CDR2 SMNVEV, per germline (reference sequence). The CDR3 totals 13 residues. CDR3 sequence reads: CASRGLMNTEAFF. The DNA of the CDR3 is TGTGCCAGCAGGGGGCTAATGAACACTGAAGCTTTCTTT.

This chain links TRBV9 with TRBJ2-3; D gene uncertain. Trimming removed 4 bases from V and 4 bases from J, with 13 bases in between. This CDR3 has 14 amino acids. Per the germline V gene, CDR1 is SGDLS and CDR2 is YYNGEE. In DNA, the CDR3 is TGTGCCAGCAGCCCAACTTCCCAAGCAGATACGCAGTATTTT. Translation gives CASSPTSQADTQYF.

This clonotype was counted only a few times. The chain joins TRBV6-5 to TRBJ2-5; D is ambiguous. Trimming cost V 0 bases and J 5 bases, with 7 bases left between them. From germline, CDR1 is MNHEY and CDR2 SVGAGI. This CDR3 is 13 amino acids long. The CDR3 region has the DNA TGTGCCAGCAGTTACTCGAAGTGGGAGACCCAGTACTTC. This codes for CASSYSKWETQYF.